This T cell receptor (beta chain) was identified during a study of T cell repertoires in cytomegalovirus infection. Study-wide background: It was recently identified HLA-C-restricted and well-studied HLA-B-restricted CMV epitopes that the study used. From public TCR beta signatures came an indication of both CMV infection and matching HLA type.

Study-wide results and limits: HLA-C-restricted CMV-specific TCR beta clonotypes were dominant in the ex vivo response. There were carriers of CMV plus the relevant HLA, and cumulative public TCR beta family frequency identified them.

Using its own MiXCR run on the reads, TCRdb lists one record per CDR3 protein. The sample contains approximately 990,000 distinct CDR3 sequences, around a third of which appear only once. This clonotype was observed a few times. Its cognate antigen is unknown. The V gene lost 5 bases and the J gene lost 7 bases, with 8 bases spanning the gap. The CDR3 covers 11 residues. Germline V gene sequence: CDR1 PRHDT, CDR2 FYEKMQ (reference sequence). The sample in question was cultured CD8+ T cells from PBMCs, obtained from culture after CMV antigen stimulation. The chain is built from TRBV13 and TRBJ2-5; D is uncertain. This TCR derives from a human donor in good health (CMV status not recorded). Some clones in this sample may be carry-over from other donors' samples. The CDR3 sequence: CASSLKGTQYF. CDR3 nucleotide sequence: TGTGCCAGCAGCCTCAAGGGGACCCAGTACTTC. The variable domain in full, with the rest retrieved from reference TRBV13 and TRBJ2-5, is AAGVIQSPRHLIKEKRETATLKCYPIPRHDTVYWYQQGPGQDPQFLISFYEKMQSDKGSIPDRFSAQQFSDYHSELNMSSLELGDSALYFCASSLKGTQYFGPGTRLLVL.